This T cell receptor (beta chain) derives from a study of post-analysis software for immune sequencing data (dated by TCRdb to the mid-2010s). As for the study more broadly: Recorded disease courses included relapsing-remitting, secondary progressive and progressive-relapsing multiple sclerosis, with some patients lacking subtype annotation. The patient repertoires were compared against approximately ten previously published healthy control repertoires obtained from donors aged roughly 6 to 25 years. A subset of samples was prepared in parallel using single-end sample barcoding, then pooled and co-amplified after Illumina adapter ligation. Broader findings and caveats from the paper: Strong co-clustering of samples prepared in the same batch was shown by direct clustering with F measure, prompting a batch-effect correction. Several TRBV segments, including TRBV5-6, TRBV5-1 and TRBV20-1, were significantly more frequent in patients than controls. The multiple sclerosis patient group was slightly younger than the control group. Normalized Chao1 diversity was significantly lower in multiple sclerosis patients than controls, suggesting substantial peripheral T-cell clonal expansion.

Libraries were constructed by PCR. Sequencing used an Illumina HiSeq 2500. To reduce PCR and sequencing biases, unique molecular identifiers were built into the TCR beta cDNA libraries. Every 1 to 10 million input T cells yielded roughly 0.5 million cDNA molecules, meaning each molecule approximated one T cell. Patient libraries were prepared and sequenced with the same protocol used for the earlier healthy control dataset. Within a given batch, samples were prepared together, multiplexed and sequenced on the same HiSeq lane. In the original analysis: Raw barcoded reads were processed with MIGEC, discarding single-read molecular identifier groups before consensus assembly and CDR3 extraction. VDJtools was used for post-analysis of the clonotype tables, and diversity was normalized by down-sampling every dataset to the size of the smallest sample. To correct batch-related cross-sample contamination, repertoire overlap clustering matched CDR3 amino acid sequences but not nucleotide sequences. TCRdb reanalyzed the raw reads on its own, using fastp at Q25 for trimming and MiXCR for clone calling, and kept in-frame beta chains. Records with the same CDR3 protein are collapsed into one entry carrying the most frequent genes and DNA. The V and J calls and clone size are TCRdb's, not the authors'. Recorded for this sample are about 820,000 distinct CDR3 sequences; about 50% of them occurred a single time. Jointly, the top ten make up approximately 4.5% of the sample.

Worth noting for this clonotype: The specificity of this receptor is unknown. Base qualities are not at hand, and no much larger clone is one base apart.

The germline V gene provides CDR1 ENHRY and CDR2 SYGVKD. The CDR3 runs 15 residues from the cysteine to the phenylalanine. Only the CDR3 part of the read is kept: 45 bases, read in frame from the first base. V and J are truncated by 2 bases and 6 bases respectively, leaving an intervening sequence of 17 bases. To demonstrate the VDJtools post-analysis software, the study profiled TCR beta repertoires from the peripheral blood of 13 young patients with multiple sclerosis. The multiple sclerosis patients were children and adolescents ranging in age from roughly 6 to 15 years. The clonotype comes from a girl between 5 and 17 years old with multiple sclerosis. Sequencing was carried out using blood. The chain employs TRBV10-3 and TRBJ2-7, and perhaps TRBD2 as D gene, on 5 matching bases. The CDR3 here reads CAISEGRGKLGEQYF. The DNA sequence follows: TGTGCCATCAGTGAGGGGAGAGGGAAATTAGGCGAGCAGTACTTC.